This T cell receptor (beta chain) was retrieved from a study of T cell changes during pregnancy in multiple sclerosis. Assay used: immunoSEQ multiplex PCR; TCRdb lists only in-frame clones, some missing. The table includes 55,000 to 65,000 clones, 92% detected once. With 1 base removed from V and 2 bases from J, the gap between germline ends came to 13 bases. The CDR3 length is 16 residues. Germline CDR1 reads SGHVS; CDR2 reads FNYEAQ. This clone was counted a single time. J is TRBJ2-3 and V is TRBV7-6, with D maybe TRBD2 (6 bases). This receptor was identified in a female donor with multiple sclerosis, enrolled in a pregnancy study. The sequencing used peripheral blood, collected in the second trimester of pregnancy. The CDR3 reads CASSLGSSANTDTQYF. The DNA of the CDR3 is TGTGCCAGCAGCTTAGGGTCTAGCGCCAACACAGATACGCAGTATTTT.